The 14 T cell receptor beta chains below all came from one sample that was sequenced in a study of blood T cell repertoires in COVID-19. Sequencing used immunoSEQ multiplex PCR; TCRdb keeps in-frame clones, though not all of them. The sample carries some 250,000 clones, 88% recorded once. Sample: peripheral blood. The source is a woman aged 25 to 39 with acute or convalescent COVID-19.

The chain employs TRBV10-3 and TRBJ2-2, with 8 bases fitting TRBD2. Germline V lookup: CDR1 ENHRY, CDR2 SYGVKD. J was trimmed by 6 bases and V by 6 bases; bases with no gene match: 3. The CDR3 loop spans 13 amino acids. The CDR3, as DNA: TGTGCCATCAGGACGACTAGCGCCGGGGAGCTGTTTTTT. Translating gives CAIRTTSAGELFF.

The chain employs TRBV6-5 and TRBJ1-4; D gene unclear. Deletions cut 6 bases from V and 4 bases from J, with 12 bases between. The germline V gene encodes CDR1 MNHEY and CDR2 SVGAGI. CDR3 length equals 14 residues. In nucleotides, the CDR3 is TGTGCCAGCAGCAAGGACTTCCTTAATGAAAAACTGTTTTTT. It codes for CASSKDFLNEKLFF.

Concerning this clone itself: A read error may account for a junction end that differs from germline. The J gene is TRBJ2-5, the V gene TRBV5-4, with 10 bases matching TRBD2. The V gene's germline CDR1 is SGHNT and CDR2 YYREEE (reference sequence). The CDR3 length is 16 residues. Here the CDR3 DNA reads TGTGCCAGCAGCTTGGCAGGACTAGCGGTTAAAGAGATCCAGTACTTC. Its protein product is CASSLAGLAVKEIQYF.

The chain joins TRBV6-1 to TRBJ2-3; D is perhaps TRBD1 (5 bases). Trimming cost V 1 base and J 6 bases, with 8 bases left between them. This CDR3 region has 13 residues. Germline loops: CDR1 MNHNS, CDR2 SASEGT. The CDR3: CASSEGGRDTQYF. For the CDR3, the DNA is TGTGCCAGCAGTGAAGGGGGCAGGGATACGCAGTATTTT.

In nucleotides, the CDR3 is TGTGCCAGCTCACCACAACAGGTCACTGAAGCTTTCTTT. Translated: CASSPQQVTEAFF. The gene calls are TRBV18 and TRBJ1-1, with D perhaps TRBD1 (5 bases). Germline-derived CDR1 and CDR2 are KGHSH and LQKENI. The V and J ends lost 1 base and 4 bases respectively, with 7 bases between them. The CDR3 totals 13 residues.

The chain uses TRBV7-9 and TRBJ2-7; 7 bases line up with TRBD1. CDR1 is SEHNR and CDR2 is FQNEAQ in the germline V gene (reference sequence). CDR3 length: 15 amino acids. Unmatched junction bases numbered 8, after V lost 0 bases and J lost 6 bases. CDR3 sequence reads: CASSLAGGLFGEQYF. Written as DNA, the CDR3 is TGTGCCAGCAGCTTAGCAGGGGGCCTATTCGGCGAGCAGTACTTC. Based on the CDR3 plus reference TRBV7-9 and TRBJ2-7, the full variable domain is DTGVSQNPRHKITKRGQNVTFRCDPISEHNRLYWYRQTLGQGPEFLTYFQNEAQLEKSRLLSDRFSAERPKGSFSTLEIQRTEQGDSAMYLCASSLAGGLFGEQYFGPGTRLTVT.

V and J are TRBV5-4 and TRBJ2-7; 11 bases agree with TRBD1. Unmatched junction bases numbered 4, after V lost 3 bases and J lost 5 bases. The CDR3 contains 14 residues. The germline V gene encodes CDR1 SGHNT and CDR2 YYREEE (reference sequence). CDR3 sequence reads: CASSSRTGGDEQYF. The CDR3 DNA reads TGTGCCAGCAGCTCCCGGACAGGGGGCGACGAGCAGTACTTC.

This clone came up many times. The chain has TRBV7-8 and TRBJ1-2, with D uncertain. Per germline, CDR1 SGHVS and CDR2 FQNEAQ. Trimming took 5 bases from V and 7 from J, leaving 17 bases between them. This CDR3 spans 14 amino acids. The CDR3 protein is CASSLLRATGGYTF. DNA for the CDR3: TGTGCCAGCAGCCTTCTGAGGGCGACCGGTGGCTACACCTTC.

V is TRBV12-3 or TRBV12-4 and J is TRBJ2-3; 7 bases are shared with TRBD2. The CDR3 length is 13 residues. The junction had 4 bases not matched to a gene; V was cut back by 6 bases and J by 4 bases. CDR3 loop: CASRLAWPDTQYF. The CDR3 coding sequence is TGTGCCAGCAGACTAGCGTGGCCAGATACGCAGTATTTT.

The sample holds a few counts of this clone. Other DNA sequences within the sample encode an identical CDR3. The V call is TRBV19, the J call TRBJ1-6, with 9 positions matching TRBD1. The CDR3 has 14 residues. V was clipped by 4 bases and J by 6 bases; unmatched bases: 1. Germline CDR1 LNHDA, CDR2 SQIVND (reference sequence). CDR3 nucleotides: TGTGCCAGTAGTACGGACAGGGGTAATTCACCCCTCCACTTT. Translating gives CASSTDRGNSPLHF.

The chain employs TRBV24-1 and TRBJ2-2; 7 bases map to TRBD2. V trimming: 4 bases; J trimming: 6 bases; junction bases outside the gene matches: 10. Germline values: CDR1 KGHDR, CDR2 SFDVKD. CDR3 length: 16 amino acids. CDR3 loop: CATSEPSGTGAGELFF. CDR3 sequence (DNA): TGTGCCACCAGTGAACCTAGCGGAACCGGAGCCGGGGAGCTGTTTTTT.

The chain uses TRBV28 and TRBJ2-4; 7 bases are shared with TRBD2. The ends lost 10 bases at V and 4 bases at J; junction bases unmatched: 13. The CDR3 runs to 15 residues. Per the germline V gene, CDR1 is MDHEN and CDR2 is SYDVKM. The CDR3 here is CAIRGGGERKNIQYF. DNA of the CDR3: TGTGCCATACGGGGCGGGGGTGAAAGGAAAAACATTCAGTACTTC.

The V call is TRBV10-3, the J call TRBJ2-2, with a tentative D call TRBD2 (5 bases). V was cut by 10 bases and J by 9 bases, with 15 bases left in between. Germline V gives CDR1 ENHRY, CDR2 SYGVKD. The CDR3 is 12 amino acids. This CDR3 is CATSGVPRELFF. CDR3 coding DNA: TGTGCCACCAGCGGTGTTCCTAGGGAGCTGTTTTTT.

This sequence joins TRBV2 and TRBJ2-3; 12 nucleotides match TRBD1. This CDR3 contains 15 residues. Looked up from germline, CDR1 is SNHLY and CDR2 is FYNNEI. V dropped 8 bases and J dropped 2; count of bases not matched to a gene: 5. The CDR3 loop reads CASGMGQGATDTQYF. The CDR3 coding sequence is TGTGCCAGCGGAATGGGACAGGGGGCCACAGATACGCAGTATTTT.